The clone carrying this TCR beta chain was detected only a few times. Trimming removed 4 bases at V and 12 bases at J, with 11 bases between. The CDR3 contains 12 residues. Per the germline V gene, CDR1 is SGHNT and CDR2 is YYREEE (reference sequence). This entry is derived from a study of blood T cell repertoires in COVID-19. Study as a whole: Acute and convalescent COVID-19 samples came from the United States, Italy and Spain. PBMCs, B-cell-depleted T cells, or T cells were the source of the cDNA or gDNA that made up the material.

Authors' data handling: Amplification with reference gene primers provided the estimates of nucleated cell counts. Clones were sequenced by immunoSEQ multiplex PCR, and TCRdb holds only the in-frame ones, with some missing. The V and J calls and clone size come from that table; D and trimming were worked out from the DNA. The sample holds 95,000 to 130,000 clones, approximately 90% seen once. The rearrangement joins TRBV5-4 to TRBJ1-6; weak D call: TRBD1 (5 bases). The sample consisted of peripheral blood. The sequence was obtained from a human donor with active COVID-19. The donor label of this sample is uncertain. CDR3 nucleotide sequence: TGTGCCAGCAGCCCTCAGGGTCGACCCCTCCACTTT. It specifies CASSPQGRPLHF.